The source of this T cell receptor beta chain is a study of blood T cells in healthy people across ages (dated by TCRdb to between 2015 and 2017). As for the study more broadly: In model experiments, template switching captured about one uniquely barcoded TCR beta cDNA molecule for every two T cells. The study measured age-related changes in TCR beta repertoire diversity using deep sequencing normalized with unique cDNA molecular identifiers. Four age groups were formed from the donors: young (average approximately 16 years), middle-aged (just under 40), aged (roughly 56) and long-lived (around 82). Donors of different ages were randomly distributed across sequencing lanes to avoid experimental bias. For two donors (one aged 18 to 29 and one aged 80 or older), the study analyzed two additional independent replicas of 1 million unique cDNA reads from the same blood draw.

Broad study findings and their caveats: A strong correlation was found between observed TCR beta diversity and the percentage of naive T cells measured by flow cytometry. As age increased, observed TCR beta diversity per million T cells dropped in a roughly linear way, and a significant reduction was already evident by age 40. The long-lived group showed more naive CD4+ T cells, fewer expanded clones and increased TCR diversity than the aged group, suggesting age selection. Total diversity estimates from one million sequenced T cells were considered lower bounds and underestimates. Conclusive comparison of naive and antigen-experienced compartments was prevented by the profiling of bulk unsorted PBMCs. Because donor CMV infection status was unknown, age-related changes in expanded clonotypes were potentially confounded.

Trimming removed 4 bases from V and 4 bases from J, leaving 13 bases between the germline ends. For CDR1 and CDR2, the germline V gene (reference sequence) lists LNHDA and SQIVND. The CDR3 goes from the cysteine to the phenylalanine over 15 residues. This entry keeps only the CDR3 DNA: 45 bases, framed from base 1. The library was built by means of 5' RACE. Sequencing took place on an Illumina HiSeq 2500. A second PCR of about 6 to 11 cycles was run with a J-beta primer mix and a sample-barcoded 5' primer. A unique molecular identifier was introduced onto each TCR beta cDNA molecule by a template-switch 5' adaptor carrying 12 random nucleotides. Each sample yielded at least 3 million CDR3-containing paired-end reads. First-strand cDNA synthesis was performed from all RNA using the Mint cDNA synthesis kit, with priming by a TRBC-specific oligonucleotide. Following uracil-DNA glycosylase treatment, a first 18-cycle PCR with universal primers M1SS and BC2_uni_R was performed on all cDNA. As for how the authors treated the data: For normalization, 1 million high-quality reads, each with a distinct molecular identifier, were randomly selected from each sample. Reads sharing molecular identifiers were discarded rather than binned into consensus sequences. CDR3 identification, clonotype clustering and error correction used MiTCR with a Q25 quality threshold and the strictest error-elimination algorithm. Lower-bound total TCR beta diversity was estimated with a nonparametric unseen species model using Euler transformation. TCRdb reprocessing: public reads trimmed at Q25 with fastp, clones called with MiXCR, in-frame beta chains kept. Duplicate CDR3 protein sequences are folded into a single record with the most common DNA and genes. TCRdb, not the original authors, processed these V and J calls. Recorded for this sample are roughly 680,000 distinct CDR3 sequences; around a fifth of them occurred a single time. Roughly 3.9% of the sample comes from the top ten.

In its sample, this clonotype was seen a few times. There is no known antigen for this receptor. No much larger clone exists at a distance of one base, and base qualities are not known. The donors were a few dozen Caucasian individuals from Russia, aged roughly 6 to 100 years, who were systemically healthy. Ten milliliters of peripheral blood were collected from each donor into EDTA-treated Vacutainer tubes. PBMCs were isolated by Ficoll-Paque density-gradient centrifugation, with at least 7 million obtained per sample. Trizol reagent was used to extract total RNA from PBMCs, with at least 6 micrograms per sample. For every donor, an aliquot of PBMCs went through flow cytometry to measure the percentages of naive CD45RAhigh/CD27high T cells.

The chain employs TRBV19 and TRBJ2-2; the D gene cannot be named for sure. The receptor comes from a man aged 65 to 79 in good health. The sample consisted of blood. The DNA is as follows: TGTGCCAGTAGTAGTTTTCTGGGATCCACCGGGGAGCTGTTTTTT. Its product reads: CASSSFLGSTGELFF.